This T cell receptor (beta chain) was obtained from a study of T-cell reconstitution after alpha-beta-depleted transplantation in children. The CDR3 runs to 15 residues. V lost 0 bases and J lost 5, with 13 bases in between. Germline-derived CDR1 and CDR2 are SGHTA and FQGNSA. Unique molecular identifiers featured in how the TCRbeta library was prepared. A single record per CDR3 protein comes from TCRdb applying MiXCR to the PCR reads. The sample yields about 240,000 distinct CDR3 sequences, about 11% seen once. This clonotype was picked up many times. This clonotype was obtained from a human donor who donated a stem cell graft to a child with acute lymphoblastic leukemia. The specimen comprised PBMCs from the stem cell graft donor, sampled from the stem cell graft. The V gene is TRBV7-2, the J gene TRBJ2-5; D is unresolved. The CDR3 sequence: CASSLAASGWETQYF. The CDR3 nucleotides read TGTGCCAGCAGCTTAGCGGCTAGTGGTTGGGAGACCCAGTACTTC.